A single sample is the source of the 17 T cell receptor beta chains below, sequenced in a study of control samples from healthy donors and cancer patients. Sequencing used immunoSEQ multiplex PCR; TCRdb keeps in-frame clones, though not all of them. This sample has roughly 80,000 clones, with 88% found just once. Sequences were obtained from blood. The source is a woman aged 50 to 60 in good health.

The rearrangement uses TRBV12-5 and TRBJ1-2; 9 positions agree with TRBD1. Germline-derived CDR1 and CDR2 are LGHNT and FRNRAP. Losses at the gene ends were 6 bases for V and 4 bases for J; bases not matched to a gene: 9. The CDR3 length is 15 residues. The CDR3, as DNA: TGTGCTAGTGGGGATCCGGACAGGGGCGTCTATGGCTACACCTTC. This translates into CASGDPDRGVYGYTF.

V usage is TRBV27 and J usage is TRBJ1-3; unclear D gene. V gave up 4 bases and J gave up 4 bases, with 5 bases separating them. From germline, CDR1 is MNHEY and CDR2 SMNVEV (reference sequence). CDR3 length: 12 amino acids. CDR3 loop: CASSSKGNTIYF. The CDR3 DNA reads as TGTGCCAGCAGTTCTAAGGGAAACACCATATATTTT.

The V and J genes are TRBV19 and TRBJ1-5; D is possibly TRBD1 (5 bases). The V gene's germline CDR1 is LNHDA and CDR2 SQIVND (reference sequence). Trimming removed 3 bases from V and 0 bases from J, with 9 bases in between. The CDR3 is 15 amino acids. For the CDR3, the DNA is TGTGCCAGTAGTATTAAAGGGGATAGCAATCAGCCCCAGCATTTT. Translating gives CASSIKGDSNQPQHF.

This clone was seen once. The CDR3 DNA reads TGTGCCAGCAGCAGGACAGCGTTCTACGAGCAGTACTTC. Translated, it gives CASSRTAFYEQYF. The rearrangement links TRBV9 to TRBJ2-7; D might be TRBD1 (6 bases). This CDR3 has 13 amino acids. Deletions cut 4 bases from V and 3 bases from J, with 11 bases between. Germline V lookup: CDR1 SGDLS, CDR2 YYNGEE. Full variable domain (rest looked up from reference TRBV9 and TRBJ2-7): DSGVTQTPKHLITATGQRVTLRCSPRSGDLSVYWYQQSLDQGLQFLIQYYNGEERAKGNILERFSAQQFPDLHSELNLSSLELGDSALYFCASSRTAFYEQYFGPGTRLTVT.

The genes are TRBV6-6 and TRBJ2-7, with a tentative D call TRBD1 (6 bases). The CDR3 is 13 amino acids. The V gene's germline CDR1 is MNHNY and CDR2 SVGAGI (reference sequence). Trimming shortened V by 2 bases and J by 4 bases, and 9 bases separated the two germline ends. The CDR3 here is CASSYRGNYEQYF. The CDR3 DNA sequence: TGTGCCAGCAGTTACAGGGGGAATTACGAGCAGTACTTC.

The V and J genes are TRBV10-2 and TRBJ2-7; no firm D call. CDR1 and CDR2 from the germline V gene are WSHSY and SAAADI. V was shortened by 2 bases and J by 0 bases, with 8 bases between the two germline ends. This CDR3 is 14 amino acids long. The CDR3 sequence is CASSEGQASYEQYF. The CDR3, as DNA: TGCGCCAGCAGTGAGGGGCAGGCCTCCTACGAGCAGTACTTC.

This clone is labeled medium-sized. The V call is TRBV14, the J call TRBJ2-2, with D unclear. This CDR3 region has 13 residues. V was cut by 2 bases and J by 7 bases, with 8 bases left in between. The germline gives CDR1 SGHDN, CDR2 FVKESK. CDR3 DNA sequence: TGTGCCAGCAGCCAATGGGTAGGCGGGGAGCTGTTTTTT. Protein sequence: CASSQWVGGELFF.

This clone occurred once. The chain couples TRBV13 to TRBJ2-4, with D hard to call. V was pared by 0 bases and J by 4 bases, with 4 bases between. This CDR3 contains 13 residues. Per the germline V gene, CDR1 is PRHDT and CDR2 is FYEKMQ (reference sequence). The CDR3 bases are TGTGCCAGCAGCTTAGGCGGTAAAAACATTCAGTACTTC. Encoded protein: CASSLGGKNIQYF.

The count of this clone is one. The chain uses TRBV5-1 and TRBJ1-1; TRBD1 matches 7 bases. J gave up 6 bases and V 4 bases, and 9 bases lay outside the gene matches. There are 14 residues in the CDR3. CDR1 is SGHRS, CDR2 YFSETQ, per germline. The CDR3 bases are TGCGCCAGCAGCCTTATTGCAGGGGGATCTGAAGCTTTCTTT. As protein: CASSLIAGGSEAFF.

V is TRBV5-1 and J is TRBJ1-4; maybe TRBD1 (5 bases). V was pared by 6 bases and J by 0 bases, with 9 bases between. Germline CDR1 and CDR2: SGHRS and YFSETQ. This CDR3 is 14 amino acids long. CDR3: CASTGGATNEKLFF. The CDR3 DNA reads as TGCGCCAGCACCGGGGGGGCAACTAATGAAAAACTGTTTTTT.

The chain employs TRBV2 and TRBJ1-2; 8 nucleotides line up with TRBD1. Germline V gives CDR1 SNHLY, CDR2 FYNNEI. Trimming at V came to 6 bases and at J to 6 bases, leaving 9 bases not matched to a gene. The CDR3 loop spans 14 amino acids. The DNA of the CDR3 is TGTGCCAGCAGGACCCTCCCAGGGGGCGATGGCTACACCTTC. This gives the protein CASRTLPGGDGYTF.

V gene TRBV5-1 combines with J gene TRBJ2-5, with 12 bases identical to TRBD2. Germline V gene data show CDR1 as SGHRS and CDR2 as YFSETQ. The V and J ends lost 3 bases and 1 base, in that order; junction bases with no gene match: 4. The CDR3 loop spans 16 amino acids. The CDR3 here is CASSSRLAGAQETQYF. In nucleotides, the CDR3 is TGCGCCAGCAGCTCCAGACTAGCGGGGGCCCAAGAGACCCAGTACTTC.

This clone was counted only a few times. This CDR3 is CASSDGQDRPLHF. Written as DNA, the CDR3 is TGCGCCAGCAGTGACGGACAGGATCGACCCCTCCACTTT. The gene calls are TRBV10-2 and TRBJ1-6; 7 bases line up with TRBD1. V shed 3 bases and J 12 bases; nucleotides not matched to a gene: 5. The CDR3 length is 13 residues. Germline-derived CDR1 and CDR2 are WSHSY and SAAADI.

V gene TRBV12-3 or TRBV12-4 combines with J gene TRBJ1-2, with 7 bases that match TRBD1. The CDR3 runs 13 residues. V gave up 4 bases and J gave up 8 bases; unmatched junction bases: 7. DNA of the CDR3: TGTGCCAGCAGTTCTACAGGGGACAAGGGCTACACCTTC. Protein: CASSSTGDKGYTF.

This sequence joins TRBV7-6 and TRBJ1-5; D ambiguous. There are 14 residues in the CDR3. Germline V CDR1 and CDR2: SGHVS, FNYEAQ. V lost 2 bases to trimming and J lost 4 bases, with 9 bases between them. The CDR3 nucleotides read TGTGCCAGCAGCTTAATGGCAGCTAATCAGCCCCAGCATTTT. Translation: CASSLMAANQPQHF. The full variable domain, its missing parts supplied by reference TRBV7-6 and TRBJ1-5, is GAGVSQSPRYKVTKRGQDVALRCDPISGHVSLYWYRQALGQGPEFLTYFNYEAQQDKSGLPNDRFSAERPEGSISTLTIQRTEQRDSAMYRCASSLMAANQPQHFGDGTRLSIL.

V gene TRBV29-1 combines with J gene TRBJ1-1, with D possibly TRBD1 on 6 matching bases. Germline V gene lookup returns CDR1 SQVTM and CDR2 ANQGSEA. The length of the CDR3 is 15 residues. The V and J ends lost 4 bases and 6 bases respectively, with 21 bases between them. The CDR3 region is CSVADRDQGRAEAFF. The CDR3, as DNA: TGCAGCGTTGCCGACCGGGACCAGGGGAGAGCTGAAGCTTTCTTT.

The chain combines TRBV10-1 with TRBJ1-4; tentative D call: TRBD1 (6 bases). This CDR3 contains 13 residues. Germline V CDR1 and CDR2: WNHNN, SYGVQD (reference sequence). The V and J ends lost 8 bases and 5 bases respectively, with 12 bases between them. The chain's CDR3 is CASRDRTNEKLFF. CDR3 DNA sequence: TGCGCCAGCCGAGACAGGACCAATGAAAAACTGTTTTTT.